Below, one T cell receptor beta chain is given with its context. These data belong to a study of blood T cell repertoires in COVID-19. Study-wide background: Donors in the United States, Italy and Spain gave samples during acute or convalescent COVID-19. T cells, B-cell-depleted T cells, or PBMCs supplied cDNA or gDNA.

V shed 3 bases and J shed 1 base, with 9 bases lying between them. CDR3 length equals 14 residues. Germline V gene sequence: CDR1 KGHSH, CDR2 LQKENI. Authors' data handling: Amplification with reference gene primers provided the estimates of nucleated cell counts. Profiled with immunoSEQ multiplex PCR; TCRdb holds only in-frame clones, not every one. That table gives V, J and clone size, and the DNA gave D and trimming. The sample lists about 130,000 clones, around 83% occurring once. The sequence derives from a human donor in a cohort sampled during active COVID-19. V gene TRBV18 combines with J gene TRBJ2-5; no definite D call. Sequenced: peripheral blood. The CDR3 protein is CASSPRKIQETQYF. The DNA for the CDR3 is TGTGCCAGCTCACCGAGGAAGATCCAAGAGACCCAGTACTTC.